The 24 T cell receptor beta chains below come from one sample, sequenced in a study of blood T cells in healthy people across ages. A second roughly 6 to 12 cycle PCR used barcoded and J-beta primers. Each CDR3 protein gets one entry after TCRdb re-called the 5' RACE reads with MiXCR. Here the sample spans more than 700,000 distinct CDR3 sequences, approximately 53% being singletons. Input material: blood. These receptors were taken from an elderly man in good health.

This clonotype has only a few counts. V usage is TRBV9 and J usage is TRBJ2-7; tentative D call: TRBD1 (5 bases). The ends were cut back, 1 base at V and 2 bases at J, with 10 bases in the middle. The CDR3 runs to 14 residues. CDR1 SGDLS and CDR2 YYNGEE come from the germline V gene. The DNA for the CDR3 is TGTGCCAGCAGCGTAAGCCAGGACACCTACGAGCAGTACTTC. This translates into CASSVSQDTYEQYF.

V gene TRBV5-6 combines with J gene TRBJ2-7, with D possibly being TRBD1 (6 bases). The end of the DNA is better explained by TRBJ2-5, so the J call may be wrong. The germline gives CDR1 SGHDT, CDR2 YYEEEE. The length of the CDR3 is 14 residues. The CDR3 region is CASSLQQGRETQYF. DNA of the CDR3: TGTGCCAGCAGCTTGCAACAGGGCCGGGAGACCCAGTACTTC.

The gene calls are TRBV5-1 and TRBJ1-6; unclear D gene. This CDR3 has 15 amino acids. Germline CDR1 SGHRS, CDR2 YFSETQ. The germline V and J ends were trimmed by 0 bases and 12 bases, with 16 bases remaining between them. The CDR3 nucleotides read TGCGCCAGCAGCTTGGGAATTAGCGGAGTGGGACCCCTCCACTTT. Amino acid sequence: CASSLGISGVGPLHF.

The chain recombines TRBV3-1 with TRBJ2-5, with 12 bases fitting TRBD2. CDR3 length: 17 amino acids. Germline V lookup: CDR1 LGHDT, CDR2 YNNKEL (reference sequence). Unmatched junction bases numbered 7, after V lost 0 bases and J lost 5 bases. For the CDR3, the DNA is TGTGCCAGCAGCCAAGATCGACTAGCGGGAGCCGGTGAGACCCAGTACTTC. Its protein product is CASSQDRLAGAGETQYF.

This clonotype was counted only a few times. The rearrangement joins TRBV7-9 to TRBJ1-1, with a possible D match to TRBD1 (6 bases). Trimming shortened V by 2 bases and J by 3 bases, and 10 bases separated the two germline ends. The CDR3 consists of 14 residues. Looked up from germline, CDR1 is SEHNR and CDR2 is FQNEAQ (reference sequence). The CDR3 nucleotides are TGTGCCAGCAGCTTATTCTCAGGGGACACTGAAGCTTTCTTT. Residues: CASSLFSGDTEAFF.

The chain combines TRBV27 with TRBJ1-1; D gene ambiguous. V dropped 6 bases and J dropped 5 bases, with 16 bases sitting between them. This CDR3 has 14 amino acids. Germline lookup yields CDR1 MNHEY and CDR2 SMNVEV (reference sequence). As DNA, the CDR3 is TGTGCCAGCAGCCTCCGACCTAGGGTTACTGAAGCTTTCTTT. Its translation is CASSLRPRVTEAFF.

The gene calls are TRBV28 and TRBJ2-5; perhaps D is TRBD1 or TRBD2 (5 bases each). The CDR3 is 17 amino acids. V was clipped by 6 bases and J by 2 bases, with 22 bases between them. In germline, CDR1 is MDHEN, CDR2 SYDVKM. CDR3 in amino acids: CASSPPGPQRWQETQYF. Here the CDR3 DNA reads TGTGCCAGCAGCCCGCCGGGACCCCAAAGGTGGCAAGAGACCCAGTACTTC.

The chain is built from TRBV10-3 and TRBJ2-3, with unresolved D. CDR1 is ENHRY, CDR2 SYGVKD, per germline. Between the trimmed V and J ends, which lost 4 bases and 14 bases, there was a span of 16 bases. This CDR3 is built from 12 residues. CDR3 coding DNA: TGTGCCATCAGTGGTGACCGCAGATACGCGTATTTT. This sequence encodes CAISGDRRYAYF.

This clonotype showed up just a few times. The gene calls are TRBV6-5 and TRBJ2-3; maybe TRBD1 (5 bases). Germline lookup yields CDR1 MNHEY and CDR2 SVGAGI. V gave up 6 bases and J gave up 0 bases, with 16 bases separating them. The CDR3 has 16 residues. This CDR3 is CASSSWPGLSTDTQYF. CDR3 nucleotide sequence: TGTGCCAGCAGCTCCTGGCCAGGGCTTAGCACAGATACGCAGTATTTT.

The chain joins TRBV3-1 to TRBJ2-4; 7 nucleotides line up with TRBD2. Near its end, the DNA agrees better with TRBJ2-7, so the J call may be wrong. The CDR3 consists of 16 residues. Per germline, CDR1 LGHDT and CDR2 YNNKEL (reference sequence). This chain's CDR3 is CASSHLLTSRRYEQYF. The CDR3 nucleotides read TGTGCCAGCAGCCACCTATTGACTAGCAGGAGGTACGAGCAGTACTTC.

CDR3 sequence reads: CSARKTGGTEAFF. The CDR3 nucleotides read TGCAGCGCGCGAAAAACAGGGGGCACTGAAGCTTTCTTT. This rearrangement joins TRBV29-1 to TRBJ1-1; 8 bases are shared with TRBD1. J was trimmed by 4 bases and V by 7 bases; bases with no gene match: 8. The CDR3 has 13 amino acids. CDR1 and CDR2 from the germline V gene are SQVTM and ANQGSEA.

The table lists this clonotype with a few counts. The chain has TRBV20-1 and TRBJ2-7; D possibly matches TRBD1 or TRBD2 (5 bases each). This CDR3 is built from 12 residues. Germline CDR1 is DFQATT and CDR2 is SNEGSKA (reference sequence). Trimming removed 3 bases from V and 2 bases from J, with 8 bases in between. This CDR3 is CSASGAAYEQYF. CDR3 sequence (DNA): TGCAGTGCTAGCGGGGCTGCCTACGAGCAGTACTTC.

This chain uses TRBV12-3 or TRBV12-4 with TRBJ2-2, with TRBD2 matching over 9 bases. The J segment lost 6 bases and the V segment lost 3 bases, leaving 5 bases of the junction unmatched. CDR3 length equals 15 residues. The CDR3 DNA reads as TGTGCCAGCAGTTTCGCGGGAGGGCCTCCCGGGGAGCTGTTTTTT. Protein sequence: CASSFAGGPPGELFF.

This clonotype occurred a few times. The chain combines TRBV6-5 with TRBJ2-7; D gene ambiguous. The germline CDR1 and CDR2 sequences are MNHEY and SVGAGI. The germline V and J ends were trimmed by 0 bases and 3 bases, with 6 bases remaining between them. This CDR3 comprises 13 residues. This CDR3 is CASSYSKGYEQYF. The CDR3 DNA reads TGTGCCAGCAGTTACTCGAAAGGCTACGAGCAGTACTTC.

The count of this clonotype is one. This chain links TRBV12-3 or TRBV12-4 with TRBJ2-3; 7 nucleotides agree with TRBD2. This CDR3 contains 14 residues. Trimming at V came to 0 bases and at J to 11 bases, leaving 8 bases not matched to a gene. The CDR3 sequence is CASSLAAGLVVQYF. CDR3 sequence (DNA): TGTGCCAGCAGTTTAGCAGCCGGACTAGTGGTGCAGTATTTT.

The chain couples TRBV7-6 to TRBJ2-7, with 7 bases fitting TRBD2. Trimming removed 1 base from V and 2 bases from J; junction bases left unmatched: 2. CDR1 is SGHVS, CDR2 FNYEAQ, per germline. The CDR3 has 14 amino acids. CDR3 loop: CASSLVGGAYEQYF. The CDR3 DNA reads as TGTGCCAGCAGCTTAGTGGGGGGGGCCTACGAGCAGTACTTC.

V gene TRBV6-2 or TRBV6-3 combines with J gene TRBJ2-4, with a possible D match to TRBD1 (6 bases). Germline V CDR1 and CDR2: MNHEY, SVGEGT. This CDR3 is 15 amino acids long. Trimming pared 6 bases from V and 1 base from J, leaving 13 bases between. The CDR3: CASRAGVGAKNIQYF. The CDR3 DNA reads TGTGCCAGCAGGGCAGGGGTGGGGGCCAAAAACATTCAGTACTTC.

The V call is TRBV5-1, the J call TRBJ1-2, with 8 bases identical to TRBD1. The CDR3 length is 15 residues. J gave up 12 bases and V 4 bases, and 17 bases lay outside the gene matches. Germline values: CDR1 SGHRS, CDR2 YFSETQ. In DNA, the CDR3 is TGCGCCAGCAGCCCCGGACAGGGCGACGAGCTTAAAGACACCTTC. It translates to CASSPGQGDELKDTF. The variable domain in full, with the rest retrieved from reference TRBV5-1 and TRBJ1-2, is KAGVTQTPRYLIKTRGQQVTLSCSPISGHRSVSWYQQTPGQGLQFLFEYFSETQRNKGNFPGRFSGRQFSNSRSEMNVSTLELGDSALYLCASSPGQGDELKDTFGSGTRLTVV.

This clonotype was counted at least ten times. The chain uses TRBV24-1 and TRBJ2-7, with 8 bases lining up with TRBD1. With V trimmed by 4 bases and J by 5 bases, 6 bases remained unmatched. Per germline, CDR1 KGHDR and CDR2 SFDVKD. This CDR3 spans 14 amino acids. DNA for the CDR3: TGTGCCACCAGTGACGCGGCAGGGGGCGACGAGCAGTACTTC. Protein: CATSDAAGGDEQYF.

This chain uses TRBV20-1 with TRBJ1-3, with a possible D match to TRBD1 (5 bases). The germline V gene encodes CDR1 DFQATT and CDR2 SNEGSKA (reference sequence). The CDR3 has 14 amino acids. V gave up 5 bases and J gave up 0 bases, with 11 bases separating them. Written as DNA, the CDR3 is TGCAGTGCTCGCAGGGACCTCTCTGGAAACACCATATATTTT. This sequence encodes CSARRDLSGNTIYF.

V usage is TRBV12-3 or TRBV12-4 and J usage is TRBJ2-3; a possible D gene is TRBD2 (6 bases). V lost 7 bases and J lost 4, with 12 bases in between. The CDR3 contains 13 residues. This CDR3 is CASTPTGADTQYF. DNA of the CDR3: TGTGCCAGCACTCCGACGGGGGCAGATACGCAGTATTTT.

CDR3 DNA sequence: TGTGCCACCCTCCCCAGACAGGGATGGTACGAGCAGTACTTC. The encoded protein is CATLPRQGWYEQYF. This sequence joins TRBV10-3 and TRBJ2-7, with TRBD1 matching 7 bases. With V trimmed by 10 bases and J by 4 bases, 13 bases remained unmatched. Germline-derived CDR1 and CDR2 are ENHRY and SYGVKD. This CDR3 has 14 amino acids.

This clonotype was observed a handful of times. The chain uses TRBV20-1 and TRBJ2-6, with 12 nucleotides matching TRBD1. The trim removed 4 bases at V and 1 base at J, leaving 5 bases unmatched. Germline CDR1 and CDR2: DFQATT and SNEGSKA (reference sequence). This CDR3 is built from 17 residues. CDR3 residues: CSATPGQGASGANVLTF. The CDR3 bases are TGCAGTGCTACCCCGGGACAGGGGGCTTCTGGGGCCAACGTCCTGACTTTC.

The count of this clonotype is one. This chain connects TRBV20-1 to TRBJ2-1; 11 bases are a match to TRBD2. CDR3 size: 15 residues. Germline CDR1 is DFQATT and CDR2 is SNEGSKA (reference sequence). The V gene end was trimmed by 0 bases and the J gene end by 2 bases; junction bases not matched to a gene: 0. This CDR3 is CSARELAGAYNEQFF. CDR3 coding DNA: TGCAGTGCTAGAGAACTAGCGGGAGCCTACAATGAGCAGTTCTTC.